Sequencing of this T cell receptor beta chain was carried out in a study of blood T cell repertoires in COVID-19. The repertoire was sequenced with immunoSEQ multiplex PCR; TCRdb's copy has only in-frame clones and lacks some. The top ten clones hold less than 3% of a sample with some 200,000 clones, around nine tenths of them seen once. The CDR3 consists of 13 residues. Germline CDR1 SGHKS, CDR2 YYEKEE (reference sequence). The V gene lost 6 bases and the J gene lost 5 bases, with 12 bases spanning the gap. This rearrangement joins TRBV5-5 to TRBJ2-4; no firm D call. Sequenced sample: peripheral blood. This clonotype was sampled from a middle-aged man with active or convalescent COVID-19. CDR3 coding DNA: TGTGCCAGCACTGGGTTGGGCCAAAACATTCAGTACTTC. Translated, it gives CASTGLGQNIQYF.